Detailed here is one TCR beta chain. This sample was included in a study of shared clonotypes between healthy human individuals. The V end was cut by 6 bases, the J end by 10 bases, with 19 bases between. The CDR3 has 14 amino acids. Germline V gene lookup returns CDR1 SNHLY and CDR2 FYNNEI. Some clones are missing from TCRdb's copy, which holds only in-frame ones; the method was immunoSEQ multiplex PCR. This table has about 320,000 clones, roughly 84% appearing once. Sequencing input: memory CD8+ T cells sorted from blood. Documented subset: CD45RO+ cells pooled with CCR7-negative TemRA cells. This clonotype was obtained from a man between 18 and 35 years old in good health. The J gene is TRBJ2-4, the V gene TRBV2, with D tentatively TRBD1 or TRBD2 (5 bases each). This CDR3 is CASRDSGQGRIQYF. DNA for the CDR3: TGTGCCAGCAGGGACTCCGGGCAGGGACGAATTCAGTACTTC.